The entry that follows covers one T cell receptor (beta chain) sequence. TCRdb re-called the RACE reads with MiXCR, one entry per CDR3 protein. Of a few hundred thousand distinct CDR3 sequences listed, 5.5% are singletons. The data belong to a study of human T cells and chemical hapten exposure. Sample time point: pre-sensitization, week 0. As to treatment: therapeutic diphenylcyclopropenone sensitization with weekly scalp DPC. Trimming shortened V by 6 bases and J by 3 bases, and 14 bases separated the two germline ends. Germline CDR1 DFQATT, CDR2 SNEGSKA (reference sequence). This CDR3 region has 13 residues.

The clonotype originates from a woman between 18 and 29 years old with alopecia areata. Some clones in this sample may be carry-over from other donors' samples. The specimen comprised whole blood, sampled in connection with sensitization to the hapten diphenylcyclopropenone (DPC). The gene calls are TRBV20-1 and TRBJ2-5; tentatively, D is TRBD1 or TRBD2 (5 bases each). Here the CDR3 reads CSASDWGKETQYF. CDR3 nucleotides: TGCAGTGCGTCCGACTGGGGGAAAGAGACCCAGTACTTC.